What follows are 19 T cell receptor beta chains derived from one specimen sequenced in a study of T cells expressing NK-cell markers. Using the 5' RACE reads, TCRdb records one entry per CDR3 protein without DNA. In all, the sample yields 140,000 or so distinct CDR3 sequences. Sequencing used blood T cells: a sorted CD56 or NKG2C T cell subset, CD4+ or CD8+ T cells, or bulk PBMC T cells (not recorded which). Every receptor here comes from a young man in good health.

The chain combines TRBV2 with TRBJ2-1. The germline V gene has CDR1 SNHLY and CDR2 FYNNEI. The length of the CDR3 is 13 residues. CDR3 protein: CASSPLRGDEQFF.

The CDR3 here is CASSLTVARETQYF. The rearrangement joins TRBV12-3 or TRBV12-4 to TRBJ2-5; TCRdb's D call of TRBD1 is untestable without DNA. This CDR3 is built from 14 residues.

This chain connects TRBV19 to TRBJ2-7; TCRdb gives TRBD1 as the D gene, but with no DNA this cannot be confirmed. The CDR3 is made up of 14 amino acids. CDR1 and CDR2 from the germline V gene are LNHDA and SQIVND (reference sequence). CDR3 sequence: CASSHGTGTYEQYF.

The V and J genes are TRBV29-1 and TRBJ2-5; lacking DNA, the TRBD2 call made by TCRdb goes unchecked. This CDR3 is built from 15 residues. The germline V gene has CDR1 SQVTM and CDR2 ANQGSEA. The CDR3: CSVDERGTAQETQYF.

The CDR3 protein is CASAPTETGELFF. The genes are TRBV12-3 or TRBV12-4 and TRBJ2-2; absent DNA, TCRdb's TRBD1 call cannot be checked. This CDR3 region has 13 residues.

The CDR3 is CSVDFAKPGELFF. The rearrangement joins TRBV29-1 to TRBJ2-2. Germline lookup yields CDR1 SQVTM and CDR2 ANQGSEA. The CDR3 has 13 residues.

This rearrangement joins TRBV28 to TRBJ2-3; TCRdb outputs TRBD2, but without DNA this stays unchecked. The germline V gene has CDR1 MDHEN and CDR2 SYDVKM. The CDR3 spans 17 residues. The CDR3 loop reads CSTLSEDYEKEEDTQYF.

The CDR3 loop is CASSWGTGGNSPLHF. V usage is TRBV12-3 or TRBV12-4 and J usage is TRBJ1-6; lacking DNA, the TRBD1 call made by TCRdb goes unchecked. There are 15 residues in the CDR3.

V is TRBV19 and J is TRBJ2-1; the TCRdb call, TRBD2, lacks DNA for checking. Per germline, CDR1 LNHDA and CDR2 SQIVND (reference sequence). There are 15 residues in the CDR3. CDR3 loop: CASSALAGGPREQFF.

The genes are TRBV4-1 and TRBJ1-1. Germline CDR1 MGHRA, CDR2 YSYEKL. This CDR3 spans 14 amino acids. This CDR3 reads CASSQVLGNTEAFF.

This chain uses TRBV3-1 with TRBJ1-1. This CDR3 is built from 14 residues. Germline V CDR1 and CDR2: LGHDT, YNNKEL (reference sequence). This CDR3 is CASSQEVDSGEAFF.

The chain uses TRBV12-5 and TRBJ2-3; as DNA is missing, the TRBD1 call by TCRdb cannot be tested. The germline V gene has CDR1 LGHNT and CDR2 FRNRAP. The CDR3 contains 14 residues. The CDR3 sequence: CASGLGGRTDTQYF.

The V gene is TRBV12-3 or TRBV12-4, the J gene TRBJ2-1; the D call from TCRdb, TRBD1, cannot be confirmed without DNA. The CDR3 has 15 residues. CDR3 in amino acids: CASTHGTGGTIEQFF.

The rearrangement links TRBV24-1 to TRBJ2-1; as DNA is missing, the TRBD1 call by TCRdb cannot be tested. CDR3 length: 14 residues. Germline V gives CDR1 KGHDR, CDR2 SFDVKD. The CDR3 reads CATTGTDPYNEQFF.

This chain connects TRBV4-3 to TRBJ2-4; TCRdb indicates TRBD1, and absent DNA this call remains unverified. The CDR3 extends over 15 amino acids. The germline gives CDR1 LGHNA, CDR2 YSLEER. The CDR3 sequence is CASSQGEDRKNIQYF.

The chain has TRBV6-2 or TRBV6-3 and TRBJ1-3. CDR1 MNHEY and CDR2 SVGEGT come from the germline V gene. This CDR3 region has 15 residues. CDR3 in amino acids: CASRPDSSSGNTIYF.

The chain links TRBV20-1 to TRBJ2-5. The CDR3 contains 16 residues. Germline CDR1 and CDR2: DFQATT and SNEGSKA (reference sequence). The CDR3 protein is CSARDNRRTVQETQYF.

The chain links TRBV20-1 to TRBJ2-7. Germline assignment: CDR1 DFQATT and CDR2 SNEGSKA (reference sequence). This CDR3 spans 13 amino acids. This CDR3 is CSAREAVSYEQYF.

The rearrangement links TRBV27 to TRBJ2-3. Germline loops: CDR1 MNHEY, CDR2 SMNVEV (reference sequence). The CDR3 sequence is 14 residues long. The CDR3 protein is CASSFGTSADTQYF.